This is a list of T cell receptor beta chains from one sample in a study of blood T cells in healthy people across ages. TCRdb re-analysed the 5' RACE reads in MiXCR, keeping a single row per CDR3 protein. There are almost 1 million distinct CDR3 sequences in the sample; approximately 50% occur only once, and 20% to 25% lies in the top ten. The sequenced sample was blood. The receptors here all came from a woman aged 55-69 years in good health. Both conserved end residues are trimmed from each CDR3. Clone sizes are given selectively: once, few, many, or a class where the clone is expanded.

V: TRBV29-1; size: few; J: TRBJ1-5; CDR3: SVSGSNQPQH
V: TRBV18; size: -; J: TRBJ2-5; CDR3: ASSPPVNQETQY
V: TRBV20-1; size: -; J: TRBJ2-1; CDR3: SARDLTSVYNEQF
V: TRBV28; size: -; J: TRBJ1-2; CDR3: ASSLYRGSNYGYT
V: TRBV30; size: -; J: TRBJ1-5; CDR3: AWSDQGNQPQH
V: TRBV6-1; size: -; J: TRBJ1-5; CDR3: ASSPWGSQPQH
V: TRBV5-1; size: -; J: TRBJ2-5; CDR3: ASSLVEKGGRQY
V: TRBV7-9; size: few; J: TRBJ1-2; CDR3: ASSPLPLGVPYGYT
V: TRBV20-1; size: -; J: TRBJ1-1; CDR3: SAIPGENTEAF
V: TRBV4-3; size: -; J: TRBJ2-3; CDR3: ASSQVLGGGTDTQY
V: TRBV28; size: few; J: -; CDR3: ASSLQRLNYEQY
V: TRBV12-3/TRBV12-4; size: -; J: TRBJ2-7; CDR3: ASSSRSLAAYEQY
V: TRBV20-1; size: -; J: TRBJ2-5; CDR3: SARPHRVETQY
V: TRBV3-1; size: few; J: TRBJ2-1; CDR3: ASSQLRSNEQF
V: TRBV9; size: -; J: TRBJ2-5; CDR3: ASSVDVGLSGWTQY
V: TRBV20-1; size: few; J: TRBJ2-7; CDR3: SAATGTSGISYEQY
V: TRBV20-1; size: -; J: TRBJ2-7; CDR3: SASPDGHEQY
V: TRBV7-2; size: -; J: TRBJ2-3; CDR3: ASSLGTIPDTQY
V: TRBV20-1; size: -; J: TRBJ2-1; CDR3: SARVPLADSYNEQF
V: TRBV6-5; size: once; J: TRBJ2-7; CDR3: ASGVGIANSYEQY
V: TRBV6-5; size: -; J: TRBJ2-7; CDR3: ASKRGKVVSYEQY
V: TRBV7-2; size: few; J: TRBJ2-3; CDR3: ASSFTSTSTDTQY
V: TRBV6-5; size: -; J: TRBJ1-2; CDR3: ASSSLLRDRGQGYGYT
V: TRBV5-1; size: few; J: TRBJ1-4; CDR3: ASSLEDNEKLF
V: TRBV24-1; size: -; J: TRBJ2-1; CDR3: ATSDFPGLAGGSSYNEQF
V: TRBV7-2; size: -; J: TRBJ2-1; CDR3: ASSLLGLAVHNEQF
V: TRBV5-1; size: few; J: TRBJ2-1; CDR3: ASSLEKTYNEQF
V: TRBV7-2; size: -; J: TRBJ2-5; CDR3: ASSSTGTSFQETQY
V: TRBV30; size: -; J: TRBJ2-1; CDR3: AWSVPRTVYNEQF
V: TRBV20-1; size: -; J: TRBJ1-2; CDR3: SAVAGTYGYT
V: TRBV12-3/TRBV12-4; size: few; J: TRBJ2-7; CDR3: ASSWSGRTFPEQY
V: TRBV11-2; size: -; J: TRBJ2-2; CDR3: ASSLGVGELF
V: TRBV20-1; size: -; J: TRBJ2-1; CDR3: SARGPGVSRDNEQF
V: TRBV4-1; size: few; J: TRBJ1-6; CDR3: ASSQGISSGNSPLH
V: TRBV29-1; size: -; J: TRBJ2-2; CDR3: SVEGGQGGSGELF
V: TRBV28; size: -; J: TRBJ2-5; CDR3: ASIGQLGETQY
V: TRBV14; size: -; J: TRBJ2-6; CDR3: AGSRQMGANVLT
V: TRBV6-6; size: few; J: TRBJ1-4; CDR3: ASSYLGGEKLF
V: TRBV28; size: -; J: TRBJ1-1; CDR3: ASSLTYREAF
V: TRBV20-1; size: few; J: TRBJ2-7; CDR3: SARDLGLAGDEQY
V: TRBV6-5; size: -; J: TRBJ2-3; CDR3: ASSPAGGRRDTQY
V: TRBV6-5; size: -; J: TRBJ2-3; CDR3: ASSYRVPSDTQY
V: TRBV7-3; size: -; J: TRBJ2-3; CDR3: ASSLTGWGTDTQY
V: TRBV3-1; size: -; J: TRBJ2-7; CDR3: ASTQARDRAHFEQY
V: TRBV27; size: few; J: TRBJ1-2; CDR3: ASSPDRQFFYGYT
V: TRBV28; size: -; J: TRBJ2-3; CDR3: ASSPGQQRDTQY
V: TRBV4-1; size: -; J: TRBJ2-5; CDR3: ASSQDLATGSYEETQY
V: TRBV12-3/TRBV12-4; size: few; J: TRBJ2-3; CDR3: ASSLGLWGRGTDTQY
V: TRBV12-3/TRBV12-4; size: -; J: TRBJ2-3; CDR3: ASSPTVPDTQY
V: TRBV29-1; size: few; J: TRBJ2-5; CDR3: SVGNSQETQY
V: TRBV15; size: -; J: TRBJ2-1; CDR3: ATSRDPAPNPQF
V: TRBV7-3; size: -; J: TRBJ2-1; CDR3: ASSSLSALAYTETYNEQF
V: TRBV10-3; size: -; J: TRBJ2-3; CDR3: AISGDGKSTDTQY
V: TRBV12-3/TRBV12-4; size: -; J: TRBJ2-3; CDR3: ASSREITDTQY